This passage covers 9 T cell receptor beta chains from one sample sequenced in a study of regulatory T cells in long-lasting Graves disease. Building the TCR beta libraries relied on iRepertoire HTBI primers, and CDR3 regions underwent Arm-PCR. TCRdb reanalysed the multiplex PCR reads using MiXCR and keeps one entry per CDR3 protein. The data hold 400,000 to 450,000 distinct CDR3 sequences, with 20% to 25% observed a single time. Specified time point: persistent/refractory GD, antithyroid drugs over 5 years with positive TRAb. After RNA was extracted from PBMCs, the TCR library was made from it. Sample: peripheral blood mononuclear cells (PBMCs), taken when the disease was refractory, from a patient treated with antithyroid drugs. These receptors all come from a female donor with Graves disease.

In its sample, this clonotype was seen a few times. This chain joins TRBV20-1 and TRBJ2-7; tentatively, D is TRBD1 or TRBD2 (5 bases each). The germline V gene encodes CDR1 DFQATT and CDR2 SNEGSKA (reference sequence). The CDR3 contains 14 residues. The V and J ends lost 3 bases and 4 bases respectively, with 16 bases between them. The CDR3, as DNA: TGCAGTGCTAGCCTTACCGGGACCGGTTACGAGCAGTACTTC. Protein sequence: CSASLTGTGYEQYF.

This clonotype showed up just a few times. The V and J genes are TRBV28 and TRBJ2-5, with 8 bases aligning to TRBD2. V gave up 3 bases and J gave up 4 bases; unmatched junction bases: 13. CDR1 and CDR2 from the germline V gene are MDHEN and SYDVKM. This CDR3 has 17 residues. The CDR3 here is CASSFEREGRFRETQYF. CDR3 bases: TGTGCCAGCAGTTTCGAACGGGAGGGCCGATTCAGAGAGACCCAGTACTTC.

V and J are TRBV29-1 and TRBJ2-1, with D possibly matching TRBD2 (6 bases). The CDR3 consists of 16 residues. Trimming removed 5 bases from V and 0 bases from J, with 17 bases in between. Looked up from germline, CDR1 is SQVTM and CDR2 is ANQGSEA. The CDR3 region has the DNA TGCAGCGTTAACCCCCGGGGGAAAAACTCCTACAATGAGCAGTTCTTC. Translation gives CSVNPRGKNSYNEQFF.

The table lists this clonotype with many counts. V gene TRBV2 combines with J gene TRBJ2-5; possible D gene TRBD1, 5 bases. This CDR3 contains 13 residues. Germline lookup yields CDR1 SNHLY and CDR2 FYNNEI. Trimming stripped 8 bases from V and 4 bases from J, with 14 bases between. The CDR3 DNA reads as TGTGCCAGCGGAATCAGGGATACAGAGACCCAGTACTTC. Translation: CASGIRDTETQYF.

This clonotype has only a few counts. The J gene is TRBJ1-1, the V gene TRBV29-1; the match to TRBD1 covers 10 bases. CDR1 SQVTM and CDR2 ANQGSEA come from the germline V gene. CDR3 length equals 10 residues. With 6 bases clipped from V and 10 bases from J, the junction kept 2 bases outside the gene matches. The CDR3 spells CSVTGGVAFF. The CDR3 DNA reads as TGCAGCGTGACAGGGGGCGTAGCTTTCTTT.

Note on this clonotype: Given the absence of the conserved phenylalanine or tryptophan at the CDR3 end, a read error is likely. The chain recombines TRBV3-1 with TRBJ2-7, with 12 positions matching TRBD2. The junction had 11 bases not matched to a gene; V was cut back by 5 bases and J by 3 bases. CDR3 size: 17 residues. Germline assignment: CDR1 LGHDT and CDR2 YNNKEL (reference sequence). Written as DNA, the CDR3 is TGTGCCAGCAGCGAGACTAGCGGGAGTTTTCAAGGCTACGAGCAGTACTCC. It yields the protein CASSETSGSFQGYEQYS.

Many counts were recorded for this clonotype. CDR3 residues: CASSYAVGARYEQYF. In DNA form, the CDR3 reads TGTGCCAGCAGTTACGCCGTGGGGGCTCGCTACGAGCAGTACTTC. This rearrangement joins TRBV6-5 to TRBJ2-7; maybe TRBD1 (6 bases). V lost 2 bases, J lost 3 bases, and 14 bases lay in between. Germline-derived CDR1 and CDR2 are MNHEY and SVGAGI. The CDR3 contains 15 residues.

The V gene is TRBV18, the J gene TRBJ1-2; TRBD1 matches 9 bases. There are 14 residues in the CDR3. V dropped 0 bases and J dropped 8; count of bases not matched to a gene: 4. CDR1 is KGHSH, CDR2 LQKENI, per germline. The CDR3 sequence is CASSPPGTGWGYTF. In DNA, the CDR3 is TGTGCCAGCTCACCACCAGGGACAGGGTGGGGCTACACCTTC. The full variable domain, with the rest looked up from reference TRBV18 and TRBJ1-2, is NAGVMQNPRHLVRRRGQEARLRCSPMKGHSHVYWYRQLPEEGLKFMVYLQKENIIDESGMPKERFSAEFPKEGPSILRIQQVVRGDSAAYFCASSPPGTGWGYTFGSGTRLTVV.

The table lists this clonotype with a few counts. J is TRBJ2-7 and V is TRBV4-1, with 7 bases lining up with TRBD1. Germline CDR1 is MGHRA and CDR2 is YSYEKL. Trimming at V came to 6 bases and at J to 0 bases, leaving 8 bases not matched to a gene. The CDR3 sequence is 15 residues long. This CDR3 is CASRSGTAGSYEQYF. CDR3 sequence (DNA): TGCGCCAGCAGAAGTGGGACAGCTGGCTCCTACGAGCAGTACTTC.